The rows below give T cell receptor beta chains drawn from one sample of a study of T-cell memory formation after mild COVID-19. TCRdb itself ran the 5' RACE reads through MiXCR, one entry per CDR3 protein. The sample holds some 97,000 distinct CDR3 sequences, more than 9.5% seen once. The sample consisted of PBMCs or a T cell subset sorted from them (not recorded which). These receptor sequences come from a man aged 18 to 30 who had mild COVID-19 (a few samples of this study predate the infection). Cell type and time point are not known. CDR3s include the opening cysteine and the closing phenylalanine or tryptophan. Each record gives: CDR3 protein, CDR3 DNA, D gene, clone size, J gene, V gene. A D gene is named only where the DNA matches it firmly. Rows may omit the clone size; those that give it use once, few, many or a size class.

CDR3aa: CASSVGLFNSPLHF
CDR3nt: TGTGCCAGCAGCGTAGGGCTTTTTAATTCACCCCTCCACTTT
d_gene: -
abundance: few
j_gene: TRBJ1-6
v_gene: TRBV9

CDR3aa: CASEEGGREKLFF
CDR3nt: TGTGCCAGCGAAGAGGGGGGTCGAGAAAAACTGTTTTTT
d_gene: -
abundance: -
j_gene: TRBJ1-4
v_gene: TRBV19

CDR3aa: CASRRLSLEQYF
CDR3nt: TGTGCCAGCAGGAGGTTGAGCCTCGAGCAGTACTTC
d_gene: -
abundance: few
j_gene: TRBJ2-7
v_gene: TRBV6-2/TRBV6-3

CDR3aa: CASSLEESSGGDEQFF
CDR3nt: TGCGCCAGCAGCTTGGAGGAATCTAGCGGGGGTGATGAGCAGTTCTTC
d_gene: TRBD2
abundance: many
j_gene: TRBJ2-1
v_gene: TRBV5-1

CDR3aa: CASSLRTGQTGELFF
CDR3nt: TGTGCCAGCAGCTTAAGGACAGGGCAAACCGGGGAGCTGTTTTTT
d_gene: TRBD1
abundance: -
j_gene: TRBJ2-2
v_gene: TRBV7-6

CDR3aa: CSVEPGGNEQFF
CDR3nt: TGCAGCGTTGAACCTGGGGGGAATGAGCAGTTCTTC
d_gene: -
abundance: -
j_gene: TRBJ2-1
v_gene: TRBV29-1

CDR3aa: CASSDKGTGETDTQYF
CDR3nt: TGTGCCAGCAGCGATAAAGGGACAGGGGAGACAGATACGCAGTATTTT
d_gene: TRBD1
abundance: few
j_gene: TRBJ2-3
v_gene: TRBV6-4

CDR3aa: CASRGPGDNEQFF
CDR3nt: TGTGCCAGCAGAGGGCCTGGGGACAATGAGCAGTTCTTC
d_gene: -
abundance: many
j_gene: TRBJ2-1
v_gene: TRBV3-1

CDR3aa: CASSAAVQGARYEQYF
CDR3nt: TGTGCCAGCAGTGCAGCGGTGCAGGGGGCTAGGTACGAGCAGTACTTC
d_gene: TRBD1
abundance: few
j_gene: TRBJ2-7
v_gene: TRBV11-2

CDR3aa: CASSHAAQNTGELFF
CDR3nt: TGTGCCAGCAGTCACGCGGCACAAAACACCGGGGAGCTGTTTTTT
d_gene: -
abundance: -
j_gene: TRBJ2-2
v_gene: TRBV4-2

CDR3aa: CASRPGTGGWGEQFF
CDR3nt: TGTGCCAGCAGACCAGGGACAGGGGGCTGGGGTGAGCAGTTCTTC
d_gene: TRBD1
abundance: few
j_gene: TRBJ2-1
v_gene: TRBV6-2/TRBV6-3

CDR3aa: CASSWGMEPDTQYF
CDR3nt: TGTGCCAGCAGTTGGGGCATGGAACCAGATACGCAGTATTTT
d_gene: -
abundance: -
j_gene: TRBJ2-3
v_gene: TRBV12-3/TRBV12-4

CDR3aa: CASSQDGNIQYF
CDR3nt: TGCGCCAGCAGCCAAGATGGAAACATTCAGTACTTC
d_gene: -
abundance: many
j_gene: TRBJ2-4
v_gene: TRBV4-1

CDR3aa: CASSLWMPQETQYF
CDR3nt: TGTGCCAGCAGCTTATGGATGCCACAAGAGACCCAGTACTTC
d_gene: -
abundance: few
j_gene: TRBJ2-5
v_gene: TRBV7-9

CDR3aa: CASSYSTGAFEKLFF
CDR3nt: TGTGCCAGCAGTTACTCGACAGGGGCGTTTGAAAAACTGTTTTTT
d_gene: TRBD1
abundance: -
j_gene: TRBJ1-4
v_gene: TRBV6-2/TRBV6-3

CDR3aa: CASSPLGGWHEQFF
CDR3nt: TGTGCCAGCAGCCCGTTGGGGGGCTGGCATGAGCAGTTCTTC
d_gene: -
abundance: few
j_gene: TRBJ2-1
v_gene: TRBV9

CDR3aa: CASSQGTGMFF
CDR3nt: TGTGCCAGCAGCCAAGGGACAGGGATGTTTTTT
d_gene: TRBD1
abundance: many
j_gene: TRBJ1-4
v_gene: TRBV4-2

CDR3aa: CASHGTGGYEQYF
CDR3nt: TGTGCCAGCCACGGGACAGGGGGCTACGAGCAGTACTTC
d_gene: TRBD1
abundance: -
j_gene: TRBJ2-7
v_gene: TRBV4-2